This T cell receptor beta chain was retrieved from a study of blood T cell repertoires in COVID-19. Study in general: Material from acute and convalescent COVID-19 was sourced from the United States, Italy and Spain.

CDR1 is KGHSH, CDR2 LQKENI, per germline. This CDR3 is 14 amino acids long. V dropped 4 bases and J dropped 5 bases, with 11 bases sitting between them. Original handling: Researchers report that nucleated cell counts were estimated from reference gene primer amplification. Libraries were prepared by immunoSEQ multiplex PCR; TCRdb keeps only in-frame clonotypes and omits some of them. The DNA gave D and trimming, while V, J and clone size come from that table. The repertoire includes about 150,000 clones, around 80% of them detected once, and over 8% sits in the top ten. V and J are TRBV18 and TRBJ1-4; tentative D call: TRBD1 (6 bases). This TCR came from a woman aged 45-65 years with acute or convalescent COVID-19. Source material: peripheral blood. This CDR3 is CASSHRQENEKLFF. The CDR3 coding sequence is TGTGCCAGCTCACACCGACAGGAGAATGAAAAACTGTTTTTT.